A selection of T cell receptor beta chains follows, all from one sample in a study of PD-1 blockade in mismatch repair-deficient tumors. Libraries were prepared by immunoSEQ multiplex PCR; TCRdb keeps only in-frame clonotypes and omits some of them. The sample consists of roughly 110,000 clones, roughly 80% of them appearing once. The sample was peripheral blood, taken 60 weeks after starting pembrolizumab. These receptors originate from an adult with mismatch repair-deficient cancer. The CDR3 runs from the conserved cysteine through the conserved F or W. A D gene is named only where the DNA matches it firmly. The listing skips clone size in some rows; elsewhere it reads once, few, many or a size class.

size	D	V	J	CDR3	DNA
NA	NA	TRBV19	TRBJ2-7	CASSYPGGGVDEQYF	TGTGCCAGTAGTTACCCAGGGGGGGGTGTCGACGAGCAGTACTTC
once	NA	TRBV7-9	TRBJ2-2	CASRPRRGGSGELFF	TGTGCCAGCAGACCTCGGAGGGGTGGATCCGGGGAGCTGTTTTTT
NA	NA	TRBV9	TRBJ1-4	CASSAAPGQPATNEKLFF	TGTGCCAGCAGCGCCGCACCGGGACAACCCGCAACTAATGAAAAACTGTTTTTT
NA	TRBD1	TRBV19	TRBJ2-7	CASKGQASSYEQYF	TGTGCCAGCAAAGGACAGGCTAGCTCCTACGAGCAGTACTTC
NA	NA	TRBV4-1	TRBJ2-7	CASSPKPSSYEQYF	TGCGCCAGCAGCCCAAAGCCCAGCTCCTACGAGCAGTACTTC
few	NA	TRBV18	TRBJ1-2	CASSPPGGGYTF	TGTGCCAGCTCACCACCGGGGGGTGGCTACACCTTC
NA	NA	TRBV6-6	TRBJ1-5	CASSYRSDQPQHF	TGTGCCAGCAGTTACCGGTCTGATCAGCCCCAGCATTTT
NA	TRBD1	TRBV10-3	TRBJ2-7	CAISGGTGEADEQYF	TGTGCCATCAGTGGAGGGACAGGGGAGGCCGACGAGCAGTACTTC
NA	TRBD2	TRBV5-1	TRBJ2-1	CASSFPEGTSGLYNEQFF	TGCGCCAGCAGCTTCCCCGAAGGGACTAGCGGGCTCTACAATGAGCAGTTCTTC
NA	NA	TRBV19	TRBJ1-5	CASSIEWAGRNQPQHF	TGTGCCAGTAGTATAGAATGGGCAGGCCGCAATCAGCCCCAGCATTTT
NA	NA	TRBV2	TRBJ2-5	CAPKELSLQETQYF	TGTGCCCCCAAGGAGCTGTCCCTACAAGAGACCCAGTACTTC
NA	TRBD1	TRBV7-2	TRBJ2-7	CASSLARIGQGPYEQYF	TGTGCCAGCAGCTTAGCGCGAATCGGACAGGGGCCCTACGAGCAGTACTTC
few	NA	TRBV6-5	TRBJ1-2	CASSYSAGRYGYTF	TGTGCCAGCAGTTACTCGGCAGGGAGATATGGCTACACCTTC
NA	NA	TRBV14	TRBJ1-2	CASSQDIRGYTF	TGTGCCAGCAGCCAAGATATAAGAGGCTACACCTTC
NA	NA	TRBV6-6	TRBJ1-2	CASSYTLTTNYGYTF	TGTGCCAGCAGTTACACTCTAACAACTAACTATGGCTACACCTTC
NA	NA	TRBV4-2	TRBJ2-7	CASSQDSGYGDEQYF	TGTGCCAGCAGCCAAGATTCAGGGTACGGGGACGAGCAGTACTTC
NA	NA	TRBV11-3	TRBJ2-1	CASSQGQSRPYNEQFF	TGTGCCAGCAGCCAAGGACAGTCGCGGCCCTACAATGAGCAGTTCTTC
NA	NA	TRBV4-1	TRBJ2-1	CASSQVDLGFSSYNEQFF	TGCGCCAGCAGCCAAGTCGACTTAGGGTTCAGCTCCTACAATGAGCAGTTCTTC
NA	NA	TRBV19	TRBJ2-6	CASSIRSPGANVLTF	TGTGCCAGTAGTATCAGGTCCCCTGGGGCCAACGTCCTGACTTTC
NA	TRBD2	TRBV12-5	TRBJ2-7	CASGLAGDEQYF	TGTGCTAGTGGTTTAGCGGGAGACGAGCAGTACTTC
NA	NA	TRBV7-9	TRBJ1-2	CASSLERAGDGYTF	TGTGCCAGCAGCTTAGAGAGGGCAGGTGATGGCTACACCTTC
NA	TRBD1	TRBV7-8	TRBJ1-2	CASSFGTGEDYGYTF	TGTGCCAGCAGCTTTGGGACAGGGGAAGACTATGGCTACACCTTC
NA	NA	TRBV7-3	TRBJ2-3	CASSLFEADTQYF	TGTGCCAGCAGCCTGTTTGAAGCAGATACGCAGTATTTT
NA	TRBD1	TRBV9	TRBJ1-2	CASGKTGTNYGYTF	TGTGCCAGCGGTAAGACAGGGACTAACTATGGCTACACCTTC
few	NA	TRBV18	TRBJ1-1	CASYGTVNTEAFF	TGTGCCAGCTATGGGACGGTGAACACTGAAGCTTTCTTT
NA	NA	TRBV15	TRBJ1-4	CATSRDQEKLFF	TGTGCCACCAGCAGAGACCAAGAAAAACTGTTTTTT
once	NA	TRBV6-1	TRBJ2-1	CASSPTLRNEQFF	TGTGCCAGCAGCCCCACCTTGAGGAATGAGCAGTTCTTC
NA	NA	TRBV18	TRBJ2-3	CASSSAAPGRSTDTQYF	TGTGCCAGCTCAAGCGCGGCGCCGGGACGGTCCACAGATACGCAGTATTTT
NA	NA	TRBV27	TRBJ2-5	CASTDRIQETQYF	TGTGCCAGCACCGACAGAATCCAAGAGACCCAGTACTTC
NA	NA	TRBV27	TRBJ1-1	CASRVRGFMNTEAFF	TGTGCCAGCAGAGTCCGGGGGTTTATGAACACTGAAGCTTTCTTT
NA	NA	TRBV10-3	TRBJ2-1	CAISVSDSSFGHNEQFF	TGTGCCATCAGTGTATCGGACAGCTCCTTCGGGCACAATGAGCAGTTCTTC
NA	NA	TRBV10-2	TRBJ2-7	CASSESGGRLGSYEQYF	TGCGCCAGCAGTGAGTCGGGTGGGAGACTAGGCTCCTACGAGCAGTACTTC
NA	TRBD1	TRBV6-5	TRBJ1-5	CASSTGAESNQPQHF	TGTGCCAGCAGTACAGGGGCGGAGAGCAATCAGCCCCAGCATTTT
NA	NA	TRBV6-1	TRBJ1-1	CASSERAFF	TGTGCCAGCAGTGAAAGAGCTTTCTTT
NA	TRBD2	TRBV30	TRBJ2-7	CAWSQTSFHEQYF	TGTGCCTGGAGTCAGACTAGCTTCCACGAGCAGTACTTC
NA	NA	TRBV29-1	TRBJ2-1	CSVEDLGCGTPNEQFF	TGCAGCGTTGAAGATCTTGGCTGCGGGACCCCCAATGAGCAGTTCTTC
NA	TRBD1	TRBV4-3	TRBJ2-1	CASSPDRGRYNEQFF	TGCGCCAGCAGTCCAGACAGGGGACGCTACAATGAGCAGTTCTTC
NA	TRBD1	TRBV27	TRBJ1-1	CASSDRGLPTEAFF	TGTGCCAGCAGTGACAGGGGACTCCCTACTGAAGCTTTCTTT
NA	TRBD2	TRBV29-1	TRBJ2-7	CSVSGTSGRGYEQYF	TGCAGCGTTTCGGGGACTAGCGGGAGAGGCTACGAGCAGTACTTC
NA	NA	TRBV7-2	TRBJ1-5	CASSLGGGEVGPQHF	TGTGCCAGCAGCTTAGGTGGGGGCGAGGTAGGGCCCCAGCATTTT
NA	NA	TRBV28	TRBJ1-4	CASSLEGLRRGTTNEKLFF	TGTGCCAGCAGTTTAGAGGGCCTCCGACGGGGGACAACTAATGAAAAACTGTTTTTT
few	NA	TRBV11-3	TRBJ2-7	CASSLDPDEQYF	TGTGCCAGCAGCTTAGATCCCGACGAGCAGTACTTC
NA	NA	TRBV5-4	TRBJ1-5	CASSLNGVNQPQHF	TGTGCCAGCAGCTTGAACGGCGTCAATCAGCCCCAGCATTTT
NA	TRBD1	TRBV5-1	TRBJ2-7	CASSGRGQGKYEQYF	TGCGCCAGCAGCGGCCGAGGACAGGGAAAATACGAGCAGTACTTC
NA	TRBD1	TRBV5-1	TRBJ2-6	CASRVAGGLKLSGANVLTF	TGCGCCAGCAGGGTGGCAGGGGGCCTGAAACTCTCTGGGGCCAACGTCCTGACTTTC
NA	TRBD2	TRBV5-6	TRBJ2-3	CASSFRTSGFTDTQYF	TGTGCCAGCAGCTTCCGGACTAGCGGTTTCACAGATACGCAGTATTTT
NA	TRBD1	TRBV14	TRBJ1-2	CASSPGGLYGYTF	TGTGCCAGCAGCCCAGGGGGCCTTTATGGCTACACCTTC
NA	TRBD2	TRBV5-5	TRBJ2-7	CASSINTGTSNRYEQYF	TGTGCCAGCAGCATAAATACCGGGACTAGCAACCGGTACGAGCAGTACTTC
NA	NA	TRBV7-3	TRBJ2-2	CASSGRVDGELFF	TGTGCCAGCAGCGGCAGGGTGGACGGGGAGCTGTTTTTT
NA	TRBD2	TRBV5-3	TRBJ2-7	CARRSGTSGRSEYEQYF	TGTGCCAGAAGATCCGGGACTAGCGGGAGATCGGAATACGAGCAGTACTTC